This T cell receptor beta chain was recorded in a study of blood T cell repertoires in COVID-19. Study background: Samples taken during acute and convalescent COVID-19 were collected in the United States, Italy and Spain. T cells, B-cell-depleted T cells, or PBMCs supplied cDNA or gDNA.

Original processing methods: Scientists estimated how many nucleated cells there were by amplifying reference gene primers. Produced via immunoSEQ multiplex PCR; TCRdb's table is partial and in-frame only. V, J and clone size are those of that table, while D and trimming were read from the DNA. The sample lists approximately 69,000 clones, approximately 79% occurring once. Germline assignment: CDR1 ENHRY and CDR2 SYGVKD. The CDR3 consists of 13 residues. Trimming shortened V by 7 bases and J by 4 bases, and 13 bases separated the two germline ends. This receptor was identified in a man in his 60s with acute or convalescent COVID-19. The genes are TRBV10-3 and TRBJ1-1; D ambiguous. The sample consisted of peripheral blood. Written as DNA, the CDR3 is TGTGCCATCACAAGAACGGCGGGCACTGAAGCTTTCTTT. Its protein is CAITRTAGTEAFF.